This T cell receptor (beta chain) was retrieved from a study of control samples from healthy donors and cancer patients. Here immunoSEQ multiplex PCR was the method, and the copy in TCRdb shows in-frame clones only, minus some. The sample has about 12,000 clones; just under 95% are singletons. The source of this sequence is an older man with lung cancer. The sequenced sample was PBMCs.

The CDR3 DNA sequence: TGTGCCAGCAGTGAAAGATGGAACACCGGGGAGCTGTTTTTT. Translated, it gives CASSERWNTGELFF. The chain couples TRBV6-1 to TRBJ2-2; D remains unclear. With 2 bases removed from V and 1 base from J, the gap between germline ends came to 5 bases. The CDR3 length is 14 residues. Germline V gene lookup returns CDR1 MNHNS and CDR2 SASEGT.